What follows are 28 T cell receptor beta chains derived from one specimen sequenced in a study of somatic mutations in cytotoxic T cells in rheumatoid arthritis (dated by TCRdb to 2016 to 2017). The method behind the library was the immunoSEQ multiplex PCR assay. In TCRdb, the immuneACCESS table is reduced to in-frame sequences with V and J assigned. These tables do not hold every clone; where another copy was compared, an unresolved V gene accounts for under half, and the others remain unexplained. Counted in this sample were approximately 9,800 clones; about four fifths of them appeared once. Jointly, the top ten make up roughly 18% of the sample. Material for sequencing was CD8+ T cells sorted from blood. The source of these receptors is a woman between 50 and 59 years old in good health.

This chain uses TRBV4-3 with TRBJ1-6; 7 bases match TRBD1. In germline, CDR1 is LGHNA, CDR2 YSLEER. The CDR3 contains 18 residues. The trim removed 5 bases at V and 0 bases at J, leaving 10 bases unmatched. The CDR3 region has the DNA TGCGCCAGCAGCGCTACAGGGGCCTATAGCTCCTATAATTCACCCCTCCACTTT. It is translated as CASSATGAYSSYNSPLHF.

This clone was seen only once. The chain joins TRBV13 to TRBJ1-1; D call uncertain. CDR1 PRHDT and CDR2 FYEKMQ come from the germline V gene (reference sequence). Trimming cost V 4 bases and J 0 bases, with 18 bases left between them. The CDR3 covers 17 residues. CDR3 amino acids: CASSSPDGGILNTEAFF. The CDR3 bases are TGTGCCAGCAGCTCCCCGGACGGAGGTATCCTGAACACTGAAGCTTTCTTT.

This chain joins TRBV6-1 and TRBJ2-3; 9 bases line up with TRBD1. The CDR3 covers 15 residues. Per the germline V gene, CDR1 is MNHNS and CDR2 is SASEGT. The junction had 1 base not matched to a gene; V was cut back by 2 bases and J by 1 base. CDR3 sequence reads: CASSEWTGGTDTQYF. As DNA, the CDR3 is TGTGCCAGCAGTGAATGGACAGGGGGCACAGATACGCAGTATTTT.

The table lists this clone with a count of one. The rearrangement links TRBV4-3 to TRBJ2-3, with 9 positions matching TRBD2. V lost 4 bases to trimming and J lost 5 bases; unmatched junction nucleotides: 7. CDR1 and CDR2 from the germline V gene are LGHNA and YSLEER. The CDR3 is 15 residues long. DNA of the CDR3: TGCGCCAGCAGCCCCTCGGGACTAGCTGGAGATACGCAGTATTTT. It specifies CASSPSGLAGDTQYF.

The chain joins TRBV10-2 to TRBJ2-3; maybe TRBD1 (6 bases). Trimming took off 8 bases at V and 4 bases at J, with 7 bases between the two ends. Per the germline V gene, CDR1 is WSHSY and CDR2 is SAAADI. The CDR3 runs to 11 residues. As DNA, the CDR3 is TGCGCCAGCGGGGGCGCAGATACGCAGTATTTT. Translating gives CASGGADTQYF.

V usage is TRBV11-3 and J usage is TRBJ2-7; 7 bases line up with TRBD1. The CDR3 spans 11 residues. Germline CDR1 is SGHNT and CDR2 is YENEEA. V lost 5 bases to trimming and J lost 12 bases; unmatched junction nucleotides: 7. The CDR3 spells CASSGVTGPYF. The CDR3 DNA is TGTGCCAGCAGCGGGGTGACAGGGCCGTACTTC.

The rearrangement joins TRBV5-4 to TRBJ2-3, with 10 bases fitting TRBD2. After removal of 4 bases from V and 0 bases from J, the junction contained 5 bases not matched to a gene. CDR3 size: 16 residues. CDR1 is SGHNT and CDR2 is YYREEE in the germline V gene (reference sequence). CDR3 sequence (DNA): TGTGCCAGCAGCCCCGGGGGACTAGCGAGCACAGATACGCAGTATTTT. Its protein product is CASSPGGLASTDTQYF. Full variable domain (remainder filled in from reference TRBV5-4 and TRBJ2-3): ETGVTQSPTHLIKTRGQQVTLRCSSQSGHNTVSWYQQALGQGPQFIFQYYREEENGRGNFPPRFSGLQFPNYSSELNVNALELDDSALYLCASSPGGLASTDTQYFGPGTRLTVL.

This clone has only one observation. The chain links TRBV2 to TRBJ2-3, with D perhaps TRBD1 (6 bases). CDR1 and CDR2 (germline): SNHLY, FYNNEI. The CDR3 length is 16 residues. The V and J ends lost 4 bases and 3 bases respectively, with 17 bases between them. In DNA form, the CDR3 reads TGTGCCAGCAGTGTGCCGGCAGGGGAAGGGACAGATACGCAGTATTTT. Translating it yields CASSVPAGEGTDTQYF. The entire variable domain, with the rest obtained from reference TRBV2 and TRBJ2-3, is as follows: EPEVTQTPSHQVTQMGQEVILRCVPISNHLYFYWYRQILGQKVEFLVSFYNNEISEKSEIFDDQFSVERPDGSNFTLKIRSTKLEDSAMYFCASSVPAGEGTDTQYFGPGTRLTVL.

The rearrangement uses TRBV27 and TRBJ2-2, with 8 bases identical to TRBD1. This CDR3 has 15 amino acids. The V gene end was trimmed by 4 bases and the J gene end by 5 bases; junction bases not matched to a gene: 6. Germline assignment: CDR1 MNHEY and CDR2 SMNVEV (reference sequence). The chain's CDR3 is CASSSTGGRTGELFF. In DNA form, the CDR3 reads TGTGCCAGCAGTTCCACAGGGGGGCGAACCGGGGAGCTGTTTTTT.

For this clone: At one of its ends the junction is not consistent with the germline gene, which may arise from a read error. This specimen includes other DNA sequences encoding the same CDR3. The chain couples TRBV6-5 to TRBJ2-2; 9 nucleotides align to TRBD1. In germline, CDR1 is MNHEY, CDR2 SVGAGI. CDR3 length equals 14 residues. CDR3: CASSQDRGTGELFF. CDR3 bases: TGTGCCAGCAGTCAGGACAGGGGCACCGGGGAACTGTTTTTT.

This clone was recorded once. The genes are TRBV10-2 and TRBJ1-5; D is unclear. With 3 bases removed from V and 6 bases from J, the gap between germline ends came to 12 bases. Germline values: CDR1 WSHSY, CDR2 SAAADI. The CDR3 extends over 14 amino acids. The CDR3 DNA reads TGCGCCAGCAGTGACGGGAATTTGGGTCAGCCCCAGCATTTT. Protein sequence: CASSDGNLGQPQHF.

In this sample, this clone turned up a few times. The genes are TRBV4-3 and TRBJ2-7; 12 bases map to TRBD1. Trimming cost V 1 base and J 6 bases; bases outside gene matches: 10. CDR1 LGHNA and CDR2 YSLEER come from the germline V gene. The CDR3 covers 17 residues. CDR3 residues: CASSQGLIRDRGPEQYF. In DNA, the CDR3 is TGCGCCAGCAGCCAAGGCCTCATCCGGGACAGGGGGCCCGAGCAGTACTTC.

The CDR3 protein is CASRRQEFNEKLFF. CDR3 bases: TGTGCCAGCAGACGACAGGAGTTTAATGAAAAACTGTTTTTT. This rearrangement joins TRBV27 to TRBJ1-4; tentative D call: TRBD1 (6 bases). The CDR3 extends over 14 amino acids. Germline loops: CDR1 MNHEY, CDR2 SMNVEV (reference sequence). Trimming removed 6 bases from V and 4 bases from J, with 12 bases in between.

The chain carries TRBV6-1 and TRBJ2-7, with 12 bases identical to TRBD2. The V and J ends lost 7 bases and 0 bases, in that order; junction bases with no gene match: 4. Germline-derived CDR1 and CDR2 are MNHNS and SASEGT. The CDR3 consists of 15 residues. This CDR3 is CASTILAGGSYEQYF. In DNA, the CDR3 is TGTGCCAGCACCATACTAGCGGGGGGCTCCTACGAGCAGTACTTC.

V gene TRBV7-3 combines with J gene TRBJ2-3, with 7 positions matching TRBD2. The CDR3 runs 14 residues. Per germline, CDR1 SGHTA and CDR2 FQGTGA. The V gene end was trimmed by 4 bases and the J gene end by 4 bases; junction bases not matched to a gene: 5. CDR3 in amino acids: CASSSAGAPDTQYF. The CDR3 DNA sequence: TGTGCCAGCAGCTCTGCGGGAGCCCCAGATACGCAGTATTTT.

This clone was counted between two and nine times. J is TRBJ1-5 and V is TRBV15, with unresolved D. This CDR3 comprises 14 residues. CDR1 is LNHNV and CDR2 is YYDKDF in the germline V gene (reference sequence). V lost 4 bases and J lost 7, with 14 bases in between. The CDR3 here is CATSTNTEEQPQHF. For the CDR3, the DNA is TGTGCCACCAGCACCAATACGGAGGAGCAGCCCCAGCATTTT.

The gene calls are TRBV7-6 and TRBJ2-7; 8 nucleotides align to TRBD2. Germline CDR1 and CDR2: SGHVS and FNYEAQ. This CDR3 spans 15 amino acids. J gave up 4 bases and V 4 bases, and 9 bases lay outside the gene matches. This CDR3 reads CASSSDLGLEYEQYF. The CDR3 DNA reads as TGTGCCAGCAGCTCCGACCTGGGACTAGAGTACGAGCAGTACTTC.

The chain recombines TRBV27 with TRBJ2-3; TRBD2 aligns across 9 bases. Per the germline V gene, CDR1 is MNHEY and CDR2 is SMNVEV (reference sequence). The ends lost 6 bases at V and 5 bases at J; junction bases unmatched: 12. The CDR3 is made up of 16 amino acids. CDR3 loop: CASSLGREGHGDTQYF. The CDR3, as DNA: TGTGCCAGCAGCTTGGGGCGGGAGGGCCATGGAGATACGCAGTATTTT.

The CDR3 region has the DNA TGTGCCAGCTCCCTCGGACTAGCGGGGCCCCACTCCTACAATGAGCAGTTCTTC. This translates into CASSLGLAGPHSYNEQFF. The chain carries TRBV18 and TRBJ2-1, with 12 bases aligning to TRBD2. CDR3 length: 18 residues. Germline values: CDR1 KGHSH, CDR2 LQKENI. Trimming cost V 6 bases and J 0 bases; bases outside gene matches: 9.

The chain is built from TRBV4-3 and TRBJ2-3; TRBD1 is a possible D gene (6 bases). The germline gives CDR1 LGHNA, CDR2 YSLEER. Trimming left V 2 bases short and J 6 bases short, with 9 bases between. The CDR3 sequence is 13 residues long. CDR3: CASSQSGVDTQYF. The DNA of the CDR3 is TGCGCCAGCAGCCAATCAGGGGTCGATACGCAGTATTTT.

The chain combines TRBV5-1 with TRBJ1-6; D might be TRBD1 (6 bases). The V end was cut by 7 bases, the J end by 6 bases, with 17 bases between. CDR1 is SGHRS, CDR2 YFSETQ, per germline. The CDR3 runs to 15 residues. The CDR3 nucleotides read TGCGCCAGCTCGATTGTAGGGGGGGCTAATTCACCCCTCCACTTT. Translating it yields CASSIVGGANSPLHF.

This CDR3 reads CASSVGQEVIYEQYF. The CDR3, as DNA: TGTGCCAGCAGTGTGGGACAGGAGGTTATCTACGAGCAGTACTTC. The chain joins TRBV6-1 to TRBJ2-7, with 8 bases fitting TRBD1. This CDR3 region has 15 residues. CDR1 is MNHNS, CDR2 SASEGT, per germline. Trimming took 4 bases from V and 3 from J; bases not matched to a gene: 8.

This clone turned up a few times. The gene calls are TRBV4-3 and TRBJ2-2; 8 bases align to TRBD1. The J segment lost 3 bases and the V segment lost 4 bases, leaving 13 bases of the junction unmatched. The CDR3 consists of 18 residues. CDR1 is LGHNA, CDR2 YSLEER, per germline. CDR3 in amino acids: CASSLRTPEDRDTGELFF. The CDR3 DNA reads as TGCGCCAGCAGCCTCCGCACCCCAGAGGACAGGGACACCGGGGAGCTGTTTTTT.

The chain employs TRBV6-1 and TRBJ2-7; D not resolved. V was clipped by 2 bases and J by 2 bases, with 4 bases between them. CDR3 length equals 12 residues. The germline V gene has CDR1 MNHNS and CDR2 SASEGT. CDR3 region: CASSEPTYEQYF. The CDR3 DNA reads TGTGCCAGCAGTGAACCCACCTACGAGCAGTACTTC.

The rearrangement uses TRBV29-1 and TRBJ1-2; D is uncertain. V was pared by 6 bases and J by 3 bases, with 8 bases between. Germline assignment: CDR1 SQVTM and CDR2 ANQGSEA. The CDR3 has 11 amino acids. The CDR3 loop reads CSVEGDYGYTF. As DNA, the CDR3 is TGCAGCGTAGAGGGAGACTATGGCTACACCTTC.

The V and J genes are TRBV10-3 and TRBJ1-1; maybe TRBD1 (5 bases). Germline CDR1 and CDR2: ENHRY and SYGVKD. V was pared by 6 bases and J by 2 bases, with 13 bases between. The CDR3 is 14 residues long. The CDR3 nucleotides are TGTGCCATCAGGACCGACAGTGGAAACACTGAAGCTTTCTTT. It codes for CAIRTDSGNTEAFF.

The V gene is TRBV6-5, the J gene TRBJ2-2; D not certain. The length of the CDR3 is 14 residues. CDR1 is MNHEY, CDR2 SVGAGI, per germline. The germline V and J ends were trimmed by 6 bases and 4 bases, with 12 bases remaining between them. The CDR3 nucleotides are TGTGCCAGCAGGGGCGACAAGGCCACCGGGGAGCTGTTTTTT. Protein: CASRGDKATGELFF.

This chain uses TRBV6-1 with TRBJ2-4, with D possibly matching TRBD2 (6 bases). The CDR3 consists of 10 residues. Germline loops: CDR1 MNHNS, CDR2 SASEGT. CDR3 nucleotide sequence: TGTGCGGGGGGTTGGGACATTCAGTACTTC. This gives the protein CAGGWDIQYF.